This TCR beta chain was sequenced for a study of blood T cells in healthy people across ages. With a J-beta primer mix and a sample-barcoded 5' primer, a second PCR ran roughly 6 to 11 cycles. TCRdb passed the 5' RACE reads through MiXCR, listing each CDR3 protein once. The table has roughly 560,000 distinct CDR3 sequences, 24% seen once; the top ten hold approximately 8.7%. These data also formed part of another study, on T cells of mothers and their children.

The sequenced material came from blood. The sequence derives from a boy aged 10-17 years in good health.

CDR3 sequence (DNA): TGCGCCAGCAGCTTGAGTCGCGGGAGGGCCCAAGAGCAGTACTTC. Its protein is CASSLSRGRAQEQYF. The chain links TRBV5-1 to TRBJ2-7; 9 bases are shared with TRBD2. CDR1 and CDR2 from the germline V gene are SGHRS and YFSETQ. The CDR3 length is 15 residues. Trimming removed 1 base from V and 7 bases from J; junction bases left unmatched: 9.